Sequencing of this T cell receptor (beta chain) was carried out in a study of CD8 T cell repertoires and HIV-1 epitope variants. On the study more broadly: Controls were a CMV, EBV and flu peptide pool, Ebola AY9 negative control, and no-peptide well. T cells were cultured for about 9 days with cytokines added on days 3 and 7. Epitopes were three Gag families plus Nef HW9 and YT9.

A note on this clone: What it binds is unknown.

With V trimmed by 1 base and J by 7 bases, 12 bases remained unmatched. Germline-derived CDR1 and CDR2 are LGHNA and YSLEER. This CDR3 region has 16 residues. Sequenced by immunoSEQ multiplex PCR; TCRdb stores in-frame clones only, minus some. The profile shows some 6,800 clones, 65% to 70% of them singletons. Input material: cultured CD8+ T cells derived from PBMCs. The receptor comes from a male donor with HIV. The chain joins TRBV4-3 to TRBJ1-2, with 7 bases lining up with TRBD1. Here the CDR3 DNA reads TGCGCCAGCAGCCAAGCAACAGGGGAGGGGGCCGGTGGCTACACCTTC. Residues: CASSQATGEGAGGYTF.